These 9 T cell receptor beta chains came from one sample sequenced in a study of neurological immune-mediated disorders. A single record per CDR3 protein comes from TCRdb applying MiXCR to the 5' RACE reads. This sample has about 66,000 distinct CDR3 sequences, with almost 3.5% found just once. Sequenced material: PBMCs. The receptors stem from a man aged 40-50 years with multiple sclerosis.

The sample holds many counts of this clonotype. The gene calls are TRBV20-1 and TRBJ1-1; no firm D call. Deletions cut 5 bases from V and 4 bases from J, with 8 bases between. In germline, CDR1 is DFQATT, CDR2 SNEGSKA (reference sequence). This CDR3 spans 11 amino acids. The CDR3: CSAQTPTEAFF. CDR3 sequence (DNA): TGCAGTGCTCAGACCCCCACTGAAGCTTTCTTT.

This clonotype was seen at least ten times. The V call is TRBV10-2, the J call TRBJ2-3; tentatively, D is TRBD2 (5 bases). Trimming cost V 3 bases and J 4 bases, with 14 bases left between them. Germline V lookup: CDR1 WSHSY, CDR2 SAAADI. The length of the CDR3 is 15 residues. DNA of the CDR3: TGCGCCAGCAGTGATTTGGTCCCCGGGGCAGATACGCAGTATTTT. Protein: CASSDLVPGADTQYF.

This clonotype showed up many times. The chain recombines TRBV18 with TRBJ1-6; no firm D call. Germline lookup yields CDR1 KGHSH and CDR2 LQKENI. This CDR3 contains 17 residues. V was clipped by 0 bases and J by 0 bases, with 9 bases between them. CDR3 sequence: CASSPPTGYSYNSPLHF. CDR3 nucleotide sequence: TGTGCCAGCTCACCACCAACGGGGTACTCCTATAATTCACCCCTCCACTTT. The whole variable domain, filled in from reference TRBV18 and TRBJ1-6, reads NAGVMQNPRHLVRRRGQEARLRCSPMKGHSHVYWYRQLPEEGLKFMVYLQKENIIDESGMPKERFSAEFPKEGPSILRIQQVVRGDSAAYFCASSPPTGYSYNSPLHFGNGTRLTVT.

This clonotype was picked up many times. This chain connects TRBV5-1 to TRBJ1-1, with D possibly being TRBD1 (6 bases). Germline V CDR1 and CDR2: SGHRS, YFSETQ. This CDR3 has 14 residues. The ends were cut back, 6 bases at V and 0 bases at J, with 12 bases in the middle. CDR3 sequence reads: CASKGVGMNTEAFF. DNA of the CDR3: TGCGCCAGCAAGGGGGTAGGAATGAACACTGAAGCTTTCTTT.

This clonotype was detected many times. The gene calls are TRBV5-1 and TRBJ2-7; no reliable D call. The CDR3 extends over 14 amino acids. Per germline, CDR1 SGHRS and CDR2 YFSETQ. Between the trimmed V and J ends, which lost 4 bases and 2 bases, there was a span of 13 bases. Here the CDR3 reads CASSVAGTAYEQYF. CDR3 coding DNA: TGCGCCAGCAGCGTCGCCGGAACAGCCTACGAGCAGTACTTC. The full variable domain, completed using reference TRBV5-1 and TRBJ2-7, is KAGVTQTPRYLIKTRGQQVTLSCSPISGHRSVSWYQQTPGQGLQFLFEYFSETQRNKGNFPGRFSGRQFSNSRSEMNVSTLELGDSALYLCASSVAGTAYEQYFGPGTRLTVT.

This clonotype was seen at least ten times. The chain employs TRBV20-1 and TRBJ1-5; 8 positions agree with TRBD1. CDR3 size: 13 residues. CDR1 is DFQATT and CDR2 is SNEGSKA in the germline V gene (reference sequence). The V and J ends lost 3 bases and 2 bases, in that order; junction bases with no gene match: 0. In nucleotides, the CDR3 is TGCAGTGCTAGGACAGGGGGCAATCAGCCCCAGCATTTT. Translating it yields CSARTGGNQPQHF.

This clonotype was seen repeatedly, ten times or more. Because the CDR3's place on the DNA is in doubt, the DNA is left out and the CDR3 is given as listed by TCRdb. This chain uses TRBV7-9 with TRBJ1-2; TRBD1 is the table's D call and was not checked against the DNA. The CDR3 length equals 14 residues, ends included. The germline gives CDR1 SEHNR, CDR2 FQNEAQ (reference sequence). CDR3 sequence reads: CASSSSSGVGGYTF.

This clonotype was detected ten times or more. This chain links TRBV5-1 with TRBJ2-7; 8 positions agree with TRBD2. This CDR3 spans 17 amino acids. V was pared by 7 bases and J by 0 bases, with 15 bases of the junction left unmatched. The germline CDR1 and CDR2 sequences are SGHRS and YFSETQ. CDR3: CASWAAPGSGGSYEQYF. DNA for the CDR3: TGCGCCAGCTGGGCCGCCCCAGGGAGCGGGGGCTCCTACGAGCAGTACTTC.

The sample holds many counts of this clonotype. The rearrangement joins TRBV5-1 to TRBJ2-2; D gene uncertain. Germline CDR1 reads SGHRS; CDR2 reads YFSETQ. Trimming pared 4 bases from V and 0 bases from J, leaving 4 bases between. This CDR3 comprises 13 residues. DNA for the CDR3: TGCGCCAGCAGCCCTCCGAACACCGGGGAGCTGTTTTTT. Protein product: CASSPPNTGELFF.